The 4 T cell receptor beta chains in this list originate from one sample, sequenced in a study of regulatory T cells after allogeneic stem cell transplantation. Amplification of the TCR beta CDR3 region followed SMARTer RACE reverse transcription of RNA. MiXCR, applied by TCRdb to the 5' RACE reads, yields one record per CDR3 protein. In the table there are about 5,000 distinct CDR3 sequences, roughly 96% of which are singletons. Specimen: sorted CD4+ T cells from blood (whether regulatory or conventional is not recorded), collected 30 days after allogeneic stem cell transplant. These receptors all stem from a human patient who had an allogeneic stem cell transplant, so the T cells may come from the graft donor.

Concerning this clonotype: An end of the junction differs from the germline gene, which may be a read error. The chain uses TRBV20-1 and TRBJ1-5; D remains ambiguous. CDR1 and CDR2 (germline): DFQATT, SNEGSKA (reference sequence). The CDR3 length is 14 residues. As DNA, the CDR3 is TGCAGTGCTACAGGTCCCCTCTCTACGCGTCCCCAGCCTTTT. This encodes CSATGPLSTRPQPF.

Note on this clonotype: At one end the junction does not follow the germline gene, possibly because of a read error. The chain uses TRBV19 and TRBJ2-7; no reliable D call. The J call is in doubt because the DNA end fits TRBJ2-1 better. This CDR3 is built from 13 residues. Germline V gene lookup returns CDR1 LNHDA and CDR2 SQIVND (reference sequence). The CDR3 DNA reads TGTGCCAGTTGTATGGGTATCACCTACGAGCAGTTCTTC. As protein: CASCMGITYEQFF.

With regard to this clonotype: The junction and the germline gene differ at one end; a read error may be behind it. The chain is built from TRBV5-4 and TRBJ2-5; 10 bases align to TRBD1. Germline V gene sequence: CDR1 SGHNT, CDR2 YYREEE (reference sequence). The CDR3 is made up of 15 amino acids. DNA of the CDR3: TGTGCCAGCAGCCTAAGGGGACAGGGGAAAGAGGCCCAGTACTTC. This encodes CASSLRGQGKEAQYF.

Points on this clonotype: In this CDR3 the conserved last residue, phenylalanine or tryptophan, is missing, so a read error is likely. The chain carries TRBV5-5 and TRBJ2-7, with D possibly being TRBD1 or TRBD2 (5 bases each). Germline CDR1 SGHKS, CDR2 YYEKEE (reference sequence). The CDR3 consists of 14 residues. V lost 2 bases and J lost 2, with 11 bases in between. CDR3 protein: CASSFGTDTYEQYS. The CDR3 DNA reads TGTGCCAGCAGCTTCGGGACGGATACCTACGAGCAGTACTCC.